One sample yielded the 2 T cell receptor delta chains listed below, sequenced in a study of Vδ1+ human thymocytes (dated by TCRdb to the late 2010s). Study-wide conclusions, independent of this receptor: Unlike the oligoclonal repertoires in peripheral blood, the thymic TRG and TRD repertoires appeared highly polyclonal, with Gaussian CDR3 length distributions.

Their specific antigens are unknown. The reads were generated on an Illumina MiSeq. RNA extraction was carried out with the RNeasy mini kit, and reverse transcription was then done using Superscript III. CDR3 amplicons were produced by multiplex PCR using pooled V-gene forward primers and a constant-region reverse primer with Illumina adaptor overhangs. TCRdb called clones from the public reads with CATT, and repeated DNA sequences were later combined into one row. The sample records under 80,000 delta-chain clones, about 35% of which are singletons. Of the sample, 0.2% to 0.3% is held by the ten largest clones. Sequencing used Vdelta1+ gamma-delta thymocytes from the thymus. In the paper's terms, the cell subset or site label means: FACS-sorted CD3+ TCRalphabeta- TCRVdelta1+ TCRVdelta2- thymocytes. Receptor source: a boy younger than two who had congenital heart surgery.

Concerning this clone: The junction differs from germline at one of its ends, possibly a read error. The sample has other DNA sequences that encode this CDR3 too. The rearrangement uses TRDV1 and TRDJ1, with 10 bases identical to TRDD3. Germline V gene data show CDR1 as TSWWSYY and CDR2 as QGS. CDR3 length: 16 amino acids. The DNA of the CDR3 is TGTGCTCTTTTCAACTGGGGGATCGGATACACGGATAAACTCATCTTT. As protein: CALFNWGIGYTDKLIF.

Only a few counts were recorded for this clone. The J gene is TRDJ1, the V gene TRDV1; TRDD2 is a possible D gene (8 bases). The ends were cut back, 3 bases at V and 0 bases at J, with 32 bases in the middle. The CDR3 contains 22 residues. The germline gives CDR1 TSWWSYY, CDR2 QGS. The CDR3 sequence: CALGDTTSYVLGGWLYTDKLIF. In DNA, the CDR3 is TGTGCTCTTGGGGATACAACTTCCTACGTCCTGGGGGGCTGGCTGTACACCGATAAACTCATCTTT.